Described below is a single T cell receptor beta chain sequence and its context. This entry is derived from a study of T cell changes during pregnancy in multiple sclerosis. Germline V gene data show CDR1 as LGHNA and CDR2 as YSLEER. Trimming took 3 bases from V and 0 from J, leaving 6 bases between them. This CDR3 is 15 amino acids long. Clones were read by immunoSEQ multiplex PCR, and TCRdb kept only the in-frame ones, dropping some. The sample gives 58,000 or so clones, 92% of which show up once; 2.3% is in the top ten. The specimen comprised peripheral blood, sampled in the first trimester of pregnancy. The TCR sequence derives from a female donor with multiple sclerosis, enrolled in a pregnancy study. This sequence joins TRBV4-3 and TRBJ2-6; D not certain. CDR3 nucleotide sequence: TGCGCCAGCAGCCAGACTGTCTCTGGGGCCAACGTCCTGACTTTC. It codes for CASSQTVSGANVLTF.